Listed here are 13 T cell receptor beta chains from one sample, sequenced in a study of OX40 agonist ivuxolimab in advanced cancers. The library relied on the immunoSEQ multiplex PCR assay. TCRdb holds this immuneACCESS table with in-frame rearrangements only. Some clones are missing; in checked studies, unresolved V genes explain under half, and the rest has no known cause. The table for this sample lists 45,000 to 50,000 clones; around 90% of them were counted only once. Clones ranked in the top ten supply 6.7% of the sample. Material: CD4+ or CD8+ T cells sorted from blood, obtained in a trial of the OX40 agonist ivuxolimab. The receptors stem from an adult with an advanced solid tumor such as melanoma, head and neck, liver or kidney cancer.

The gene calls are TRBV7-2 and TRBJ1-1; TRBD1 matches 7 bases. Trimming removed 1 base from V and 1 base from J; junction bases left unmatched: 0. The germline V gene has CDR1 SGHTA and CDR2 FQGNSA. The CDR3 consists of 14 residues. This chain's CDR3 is CASSLGQGNTEAFF. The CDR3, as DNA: TGTGCCAGCAGCTTAGGACAGGGGAACACTGAAGCTTTCTTT. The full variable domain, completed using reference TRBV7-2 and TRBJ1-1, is GAGVSQSPSNKVTEKGKDVELRCDPISGHTALYWYRQSLGQGLEFLIYFQGNSAPDKSGLPSDRFSAERTGGSVSTLTIQRTQQEDSAVYLCASSLGQGNTEAFFGQGTRLTVV.

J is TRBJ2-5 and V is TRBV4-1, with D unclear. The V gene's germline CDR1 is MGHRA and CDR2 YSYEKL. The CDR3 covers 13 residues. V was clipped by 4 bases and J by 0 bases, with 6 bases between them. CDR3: CASSPPNQETQYF. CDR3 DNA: TGCGCCAGCAGCCCACCTAACCAAGAGACCCAGTACTTC.

CDR3 protein: CASSYPGTGGDTEAFF. CDR3 sequence (DNA): TGTGCCAGCAGCTACCCCGGGACAGGGGGAGACACTGAAGCTTTCTTT. This chain connects TRBV7-8 to TRBJ1-1, with 11 bases aligning to TRBD1. Germline-derived CDR1 and CDR2 are SGHVS and FQNEAQ. V gave up 4 bases and J gave up 3 bases; unmatched junction bases: 7. The CDR3 loop spans 16 amino acids.

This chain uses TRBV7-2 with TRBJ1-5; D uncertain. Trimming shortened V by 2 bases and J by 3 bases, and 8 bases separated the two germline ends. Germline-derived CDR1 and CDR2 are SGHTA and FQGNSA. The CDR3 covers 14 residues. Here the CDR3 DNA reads TGTGCCAGCAGCTTAACGGATCCCAATCAGCCCCAGCATTTT. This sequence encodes CASSLTDPNQPQHF.

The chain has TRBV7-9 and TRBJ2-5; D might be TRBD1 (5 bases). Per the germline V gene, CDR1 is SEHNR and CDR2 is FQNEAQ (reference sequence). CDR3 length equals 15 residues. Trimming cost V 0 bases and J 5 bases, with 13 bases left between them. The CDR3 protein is CASSLAPGWQETQYF. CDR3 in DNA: TGTGCCAGCAGCTTAGCCCCAGGGTGGCAGGAGACCCAGTACTTC.

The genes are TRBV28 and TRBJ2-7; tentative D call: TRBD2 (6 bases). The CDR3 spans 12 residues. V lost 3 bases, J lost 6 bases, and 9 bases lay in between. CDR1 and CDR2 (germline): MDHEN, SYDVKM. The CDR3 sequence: CASSFPEGEQYV. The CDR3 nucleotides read TGTGCCAGCAGTTTCCCGGAGGGCGAGCAGTACGTC.

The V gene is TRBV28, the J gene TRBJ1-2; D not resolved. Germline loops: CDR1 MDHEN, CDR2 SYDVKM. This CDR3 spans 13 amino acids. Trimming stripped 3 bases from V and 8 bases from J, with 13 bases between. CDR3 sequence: CASSLGRERGYTF. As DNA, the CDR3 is TGTGCCAGCAGTTTGGGTAGGGAGAGGGGCTACACCTTC.

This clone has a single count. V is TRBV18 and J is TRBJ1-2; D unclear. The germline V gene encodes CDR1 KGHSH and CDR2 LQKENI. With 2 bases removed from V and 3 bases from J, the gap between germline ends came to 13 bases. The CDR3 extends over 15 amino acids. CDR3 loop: CASSPDIQDDYGYTF. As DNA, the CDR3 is TGTGCCAGCTCACCAGATATTCAGGATGACTATGGCTACACCTTC. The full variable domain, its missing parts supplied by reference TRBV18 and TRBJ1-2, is NAGVMQNPRHLVRRRGQEARLRCSPMKGHSHVYWYRQLPEEGLKFMVYLQKENIIDESGMPKERFSAEFPKEGPSILRIQQVVRGDSAAYFCASSPDIQDDYGYTFGSGTRLTVV.

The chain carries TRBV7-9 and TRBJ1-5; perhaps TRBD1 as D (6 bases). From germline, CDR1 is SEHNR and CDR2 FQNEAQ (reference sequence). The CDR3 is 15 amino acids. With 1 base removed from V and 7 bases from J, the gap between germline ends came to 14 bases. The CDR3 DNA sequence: TGTGCCAGCAGCTTAGGGGCGGGGGCCGGCCAGCCCCAGCATTTT. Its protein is CASSLGAGAGQPQHF.

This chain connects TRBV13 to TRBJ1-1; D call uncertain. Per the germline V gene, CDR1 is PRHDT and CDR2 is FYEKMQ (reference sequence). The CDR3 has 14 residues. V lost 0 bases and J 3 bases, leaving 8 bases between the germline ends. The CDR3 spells CASSLGWGDTEAFF. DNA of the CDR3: TGTGCCAGCAGCTTAGGTTGGGGAGACACTGAAGCTTTCTTT. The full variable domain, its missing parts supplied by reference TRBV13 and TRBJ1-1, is AAGVIQSPRHLIKEKRETATLKCYPIPRHDTVYWYQQGPGQDPQFLISFYEKMQSDKGSIPDRFSAQQFSDYHSELNMSSLELGDSALYFCASSLGWGDTEAFFGQGTRLTVV.

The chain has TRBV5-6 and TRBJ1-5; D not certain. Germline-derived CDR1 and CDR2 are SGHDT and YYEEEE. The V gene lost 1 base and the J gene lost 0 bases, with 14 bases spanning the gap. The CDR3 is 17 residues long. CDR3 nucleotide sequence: TGTGCCAGCAGCTTGTTCTCTGGACTCTATAGCAATCAGCCCCAGCATTTT. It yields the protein CASSLFSGLYSNQPQHF.

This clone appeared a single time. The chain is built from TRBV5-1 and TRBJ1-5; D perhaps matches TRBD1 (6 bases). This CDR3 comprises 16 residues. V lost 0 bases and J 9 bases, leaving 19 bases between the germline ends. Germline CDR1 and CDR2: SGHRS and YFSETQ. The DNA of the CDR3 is TGCGCCAGCAGCTTGGGGTACAGGGAGGGTGGTTCGCCCCAGCATTTT. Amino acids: CASSLGYREGGSPQHF.

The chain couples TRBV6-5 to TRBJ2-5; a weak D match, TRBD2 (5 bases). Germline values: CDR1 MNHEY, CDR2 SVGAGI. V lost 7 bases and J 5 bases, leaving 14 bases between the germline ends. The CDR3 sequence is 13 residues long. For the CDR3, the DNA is TGTGCCAGCACCAAGGAGGTGTATGAGACCCAGTACTTC. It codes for CASTKEVYETQYF.